Reported below is one TCR beta chain. Method: immunoSEQ multiplex PCR; TCRdb's copy keeps in-frame clones and lacks some. The sample includes about 68,000 clones, 65% to 90% of them seen just once. The sample comes from a study of blood T cell repertoires in COVID-19. The overall study: Acute and convalescent COVID-19 specimens originated in the United States, Italy and Spain.

V lost 6 bases and J 3 bases, leaving 14 bases between the germline ends. This CDR3 has 14 amino acids. Germline lookup yields CDR1 MNHEY and CDR2 SVGAGI. The specimen was peripheral blood. This chain links TRBV6-5 with TRBJ1-2; a weak D match, TRBD1 (6 bases). The sequence derives from a woman aged 60-75 years with acute or convalescent COVID-19. The CDR3 is CASRGQGGDYGYTF. In DNA, the CDR3 is TGTGCCAGCAGGGGACAAGGGGGAGACTATGGCTACACCTTC.